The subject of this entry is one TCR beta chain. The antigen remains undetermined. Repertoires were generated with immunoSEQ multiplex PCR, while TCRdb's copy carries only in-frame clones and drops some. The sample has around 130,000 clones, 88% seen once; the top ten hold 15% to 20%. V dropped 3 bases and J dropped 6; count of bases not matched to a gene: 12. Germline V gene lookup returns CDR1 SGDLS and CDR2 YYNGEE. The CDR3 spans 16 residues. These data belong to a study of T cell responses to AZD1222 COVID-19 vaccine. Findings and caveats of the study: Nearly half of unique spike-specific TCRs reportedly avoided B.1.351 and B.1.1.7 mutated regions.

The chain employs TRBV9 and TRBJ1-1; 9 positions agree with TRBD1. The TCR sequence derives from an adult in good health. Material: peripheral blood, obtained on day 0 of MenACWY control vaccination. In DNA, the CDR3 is TGTGCCAGCAGCGGATCCGACAGGGGGTTGAGTCCTGAAGCTTTCTTT. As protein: CASSGSDRGLSPEAFF. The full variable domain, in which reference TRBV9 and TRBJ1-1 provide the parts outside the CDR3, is DSGVTQTPKHLITATGQRVTLRCSPRSGDLSVYWYQQSLDQGLQFLIQYYNGEERAKGNILERFSAQQFPDLHSELNLSSLELGDSALYFCASSGSDRGLSPEAFFGQGTRLTVV.